The 19 T cell receptor beta chains in this list originate from one sample, sequenced in a study of blood T cell repertoires in COVID-19 (dated by TCRdb to about 2020). Library prep was done by the immunoSEQ multiplex PCR assay. TCRdb carries this immuneACCESS record with in-frame sequences only. Its versions omit some clonotypes, under half of them owing to an unresolved V gene in the studies checked, with the rest unexplained. Here the sample has roughly 300,000 clones; roughly 90% occur a single time. Of the sample, roughly 6.7% is held by the ten largest clones. Input material: peripheral blood. Source of these receptors: a man aged 18-30 years who had recovered from COVID-19.

This chain connects TRBV6-1 to TRBJ2-7, with 8 bases fitting TRBD1. CDR3 length: 17 residues. Germline lookup yields CDR1 MNHNS and CDR2 SASEGT. V lost 4 bases and J lost 6; bases outside the gene matches: 17. The CDR3 region is CASSGTRGRPLHFEQYF. CDR3 nucleotides: TGTGCCAGCAGTGGGACCAGGGGGCGCCCCCTTCATTTCGAGCAGTACTTC.

The chain couples TRBV18 to TRBJ1-6, with TRBD1 matching over 7 bases. Looked up from germline, CDR1 is KGHSH and CDR2 is LQKENI. The CDR3 has 13 amino acids. The junction had 0 bases not matched to a gene; V was cut back by 1 base and J by 9 bases. CDR3: CASSPQGASPLHF. The CDR3 DNA reads as TGTGCCAGCTCACCACAGGGGGCTTCACCCCTCCACTTT.

V gene TRBV7-9 combines with J gene TRBJ2-1; 7 positions match TRBD2. From germline, CDR1 is SEHNR and CDR2 FQNEAQ (reference sequence). The CDR3 loop spans 15 amino acids. V lost 1 base to trimming and J lost 6 bases; unmatched junction nucleotides: 6. CDR3 DNA sequence: TGTGCCAGCAGCTTAGGTTGGGGGGGATCCAATGAGCAGTTCTTC. It encodes CASSLGWGGSNEQFF.

The V and J genes are TRBV27 and TRBJ2-1; D ambiguous. Trimming pared 7 bases from V and 0 bases from J, leaving 13 bases between. Germline CDR1 reads MNHEY; CDR2 reads SMNVEV (reference sequence). The CDR3 runs to 15 residues. CDR3 in amino acids: CASNEEPHSYNEQFF. CDR3 nucleotide sequence: TGTGCCAGCAATGAGGAGCCCCACTCCTACAATGAGCAGTTCTTC.

This chain joins TRBV3-1 (or the pseudogene TRBV3-2) and TRBJ2-5, with no clear D. The V gene lost 4 bases and the J gene lost 0 bases, with 3 bases spanning the gap. The germline V gene encodes CDR1 LGHDT and CDR2 YNNKEL (reference sequence). CDR3 length: 12 amino acids. The CDR3 nucleotides read TGTGCCAGCAGCCCGTACCAAGAGACCCAGTACTTC. Translated, it gives CASSPYQETQYF.

J is TRBJ1-5 and V is TRBV7-4; no firm D call. CDR1 is SGHVT and CDR2 is SQSDAQ in the germline V gene. CDR3 length equals 13 residues. The V and J ends lost 2 bases and 4 bases respectively, with 6 bases between them. The CDR3 DNA is TGTGCCAGCAGCTTAACGCGGAATCAGCCCCAGCATTTT. Translating it yields CASSLTRNQPQHF.

This chain connects TRBV19 to TRBJ2-1; the match to TRBD2 covers 12 bases. V lost 8 bases to trimming and J lost 7 bases; unmatched junction nucleotides: 12. Germline V gene lookup returns CDR1 LNHDA and CDR2 SQIVND (reference sequence). The CDR3 spans 16 residues. The CDR3 loop reads CASSTLTSGSLNEQFF. The CDR3 DNA sequence: TGTGCCAGTTCTACCCTGACTAGCGGGAGTTTAAATGAGCAGTTCTTC.

The CDR3 reads CASSYSDWRGTTDTQYF. The CDR3 DNA sequence: TGTGCCAGCAGTTATTCCGACTGGCGGGGGACCACAGATACGCAGTATTTT. J is TRBJ2-3 and V is TRBV6-2 or TRBV6-3; 7 nucleotides line up with TRBD2. V shed 3 bases and J 2 bases; nucleotides not matched to a gene: 11. The germline CDR1 and CDR2 sequences are MNHEY and SVGEGT. There are 17 residues in the CDR3.

CDR3 sequence (DNA): TGTGCCAGCAGCAAACCTCCAGGTGGTCGGAATCAGCCCCAGCATTTT. Its protein product is CASSKPPGGRNQPQHF. The chain carries TRBV21-1 and TRBJ1-5; the table gives TRBD1 as D, unverified against the DNA. TRBV21-1 is a documented pseudogene. The length of the CDR3 is 16 residues.

The chain recombines TRBV27 with TRBJ2-1; TRBD2 matches at 8 bases. The ends lost 2 bases at V and 6 bases at J; junction bases unmatched: 3. The CDR3 extends over 14 amino acids. Per germline, CDR1 MNHEY and CDR2 SMNVEV (reference sequence). Here the CDR3 reads CASSLGTSSNEQFF. CDR3 in DNA: TGTGCCAGCAGTTTAGGGACTAGTAGCAATGAGCAGTTCTTC.

The chain uses TRBV29-1 and TRBJ2-2, with D tentatively TRBD2 (6 bases). This CDR3 spans 13 amino acids. Germline CDR1 and CDR2: SQVTM and ANQGSEA. The V end was cut by 3 bases, the J end by 1 base, with 6 bases between. CDR3 bases: TGCAGCGTTGAGGGAGGGAACACCGGGGAGCTGTTTTTT. Amino acids: CSVEGGNTGELFF.

V usage is TRBV4-2 and J usage is TRBJ1-6; TRBD1 might be the D (5 bases). This CDR3 has 16 residues. The ends were cut back, 0 bases at V and 5 bases at J, with 11 bases in the middle. Per the germline V gene, CDR1 is LGHNA and CDR2 is YNFKEQ. Here the CDR3 DNA reads TGTGCCAGCAGCCAAGAGGTAGACAGTGATAATTCACCCCTCCACTTT. Its translation is CASSQEVDSDNSPLHF.

This clone has a single count. V and J are TRBV25-1 and TRBJ1-1, with D possibly being TRBD1 (5 bases). The CDR3 runs to 13 residues. Between the trimmed V and J ends, which lost 11 bases and 4 bases, there was a span of 17 bases. In germline, CDR1 is MGHDK, CDR2 SYGVNS. This CDR3 is CASRGGWITEAFF. The CDR3 coding sequence is TGTGCCTCCCGGGGGGGGTGGATCACTGAAGCTTTCTTT.

The rearrangement joins TRBV7-8 to TRBJ1-5; D gene uncertain. Germline lookup yields CDR1 SGHVS and CDR2 FQNEAQ. This CDR3 has 16 residues. Trimming removed 7 bases at V and 2 bases at J, with 18 bases between. The chain's CDR3 is CASILHPRQGNQPQHF. In DNA, the CDR3 is TGTGCCAGCATTCTACACCCACGGCAGGGCAATCAGCCCCAGCATTTT.

The V call is TRBV10-3, the J call TRBJ1-2; the D gene is possibly TRBD1 (6 bases). V dropped 8 bases and J dropped 3 bases, with 13 bases sitting between them. The CDR3 length is 13 residues. CDR1 and CDR2 from the germline V gene are ENHRY and SYGVKD. CDR3 amino acids: CAIGGGADYGYTF. The CDR3 DNA sequence: TGTGCCATCGGAGGGGGGGCGGACTATGGCTACACCTTC.

The chain uses TRBV7-9 and TRBJ2-4; TRBD2 matches 11 bases. The junction had 1 base not matched to a gene; V was cut back by 4 bases and J by 5 bases. The CDR3 sequence is 14 residues long. The germline CDR1 and CDR2 sequences are SEHNR and FQNEAQ (reference sequence). The CDR3 bases are TGTGCCAGCAGCTGGGGACTAGCGGAAAACATTCAGTACTTC. It codes for CASSWGLAENIQYF.

This sequence joins TRBV5-1 and TRBJ2-5; 8 bases are shared with TRBD2. V was clipped by 3 bases and J by 5 bases; unmatched bases: 12. The CDR3 runs to 16 residues. CDR1 is SGHRS and CDR2 is YFSETQ in the germline V gene. The CDR3 here is CASSSRAGGPSETQYF. CDR3 nucleotide sequence: TGCGCCAGCAGCTCACGTGCGGGAGGACCCTCGGAGACCCAGTACTTC. Supplemented by reference TRBV5-1 and TRBJ2-5, the full variable domain reads KAGVTQTPRYLIKTRGQQVTLSCSPISGHRSVSWYQQTPGQGLQFLFEYFSETQRNKGNFPGRFSGRQFSNSRSEMNVSTLELGDSALYLCASSSRAGGPSETQYFGPGTRLLVL.

The chain joins TRBV4-1 to TRBJ1-2; D is undetermined. In germline, CDR1 is MGHRA, CDR2 YSYEKL. The V end was cut by 1 base, the J end by 7 bases, with 13 bases between. This CDR3 contains 14 residues. This CDR3 is CASSQAGENSGYTF. The CDR3 region has the DNA TGCGCCAGCAGCCAAGCCGGGGAAAATTCTGGCTACACCTTC.

The chain couples TRBV7-9 to TRBJ2-1; 10 bases align to TRBD2. This CDR3 has 17 residues. Germline values: CDR1 SEHNR, CDR2 FQNEAQ (reference sequence). Unmatched junction bases numbered 7, after V lost 3 bases and J lost 2 bases. The CDR3 coding sequence is TGTGCCAGCAGCTTGTCGAGCGGGGGGGTGACCTACAATGAGCAGTTCTTC. This translates into CASSLSSGGVTYNEQFF.